These 26 T cell receptor beta chains share one sample of origin, sequenced in a study of shared clonotypes between healthy human individuals. The assay was immunoSEQ multiplex PCR, and TCRdb's table has in-frame clones only and misses some. The sample holds about 2 million clones, 85% to 95% seen once. The specimen was naive CD4+ T cells sorted from blood. Stated subset: CD45RA+ positively selected. Source of these receptors: a man aged 18 to 30 in good health.

The chain combines TRBV7-2 with TRBJ2-1; possibly TRBD1 for D (6 bases). The CDR3 loop spans 15 amino acids. CDR1 is SGHTA, CDR2 FQGNSA, per germline. The ends were cut back, 4 bases at V and 0 bases at J, with 10 bases in the middle. The CDR3 coding sequence is TGTGCCAGCAGCTCAGGACAGTACTCCTACAATGAGCAGTTCTTC. Translating gives CASSSGQYSYNEQFF.

The CDR3 DNA is TGTGCCAGCAGCCTGAGGGGATCGAGCTCTGGAAACACCATATATTTT. It yields the protein CASSLRGSSSGNTIYF. The chain recombines TRBV7-2 with TRBJ1-3; D possibly corresponds to TRBD1 (5 bases). The germline V and J ends were trimmed by 5 bases and 0 bases, with 14 bases remaining between them. Germline CDR1 reads SGHTA; CDR2 reads FQGNSA. CDR3 length: 16 amino acids. Looking up the rest from reference TRBV7-2 and TRBJ1-3 gives the full variable domain: GAGVSQSPSNKVTEKGKDVELRCDPISGHTALYWYRQSLGQGLEFLIYFQGNSAPDKSGLPSDRFSAERTGGSVSTLTIQRTQQEDSAVYLCASSLRGSSSGNTIYFGEGSWLTVV.

The CDR3 spells CAISERTEAFF. For the CDR3, the DNA is TGTGCCATCAGTGAACGCACTGAAGCTTTCTTT. The chain is built from TRBV10-3 and TRBJ1-1, with D unresolved. Germline-derived CDR1 and CDR2 are ENHRY and SYGVKD. Trimming took 3 bases from V and 4 from J, leaving 3 bases between them. The CDR3 is made up of 11 amino acids.

The sample holds a few counts of this clone. CDR3 in amino acids: CASSPGLAGVTGELFF. The CDR3 DNA sequence: TGCGCCAGCAGCCCGGGACTAGCGGGAGTTACCGGGGAGCTGTTTTTT. The rearrangement joins TRBV5-1 to TRBJ2-2, with TRBD2 matching 14 bases. Germline values: CDR1 SGHRS, CDR2 YFSETQ. Trimming at V came to 4 bases and at J to 5 bases, leaving 4 bases not matched to a gene. The CDR3 spans 16 residues.

V gene TRBV2 combines with J gene TRBJ2-3; 8 bases agree with TRBD2. CDR1 SNHLY and CDR2 FYNNEI come from the germline V gene. Losses at the gene ends were 6 bases for V and 4 bases for J; bases not matched to a gene: 3. The CDR3 loop spans 13 amino acids. This CDR3 reads CASRATSADTQYF. The CDR3, as DNA: TGTGCCAGCAGGGCGACTAGCGCAGATACGCAGTATTTT.

J is TRBJ2-3 and V is TRBV27, with D possibly matching TRBD2 (6 bases). This CDR3 region has 16 residues. V was cut by 4 bases and J by 6 bases, with 20 bases left in between. Germline V gene sequence: CDR1 MNHEY, CDR2 SMNVEV (reference sequence). The CDR3 spells CASSSTLATRGDTQYF. CDR3 DNA sequence: TGTGCCAGCAGTTCCACCCTAGCGACCAGAGGGGATACGCAGTATTTT.

The rearrangement uses TRBV25-1 and TRBJ2-1; possibly TRBD2 for D (6 bases). V dropped 3 bases and J dropped 8 bases, with 11 bases sitting between them. The CDR3 spans 13 residues. Germline V lookup: CDR1 MGHDK, CDR2 SYGVNS. The CDR3 region is CASSEAGGYEQFF. The CDR3, as DNA: TGTGCCAGCAGTGAGGCAGGAGGGTATGAGCAGTTCTTC.

This clone came up once. This specimen includes other DNA sequences encoding the same CDR3. The J gene is TRBJ2-7, the V gene TRBV30; D is possibly TRBD1 (5 bases). CDR1 and CDR2 (germline): GTSNPN, SVGIG (reference sequence). Trimming took 3 bases from V and 3 from J, leaving 12 bases between them. This CDR3 is built from 13 residues. The CDR3 sequence: CAWSRQNLYEQYF. The CDR3 DNA is TGTGCCTGGAGCCGACAGAACCTCTACGAGCAGTACTTC.

This clone appeared once. This sequence joins TRBV6-6 and TRBJ1-4; no clear D. The CDR3 totals 16 residues. The germline V and J ends were trimmed by 5 bases and 0 bases, with 13 bases remaining between them. Per germline, CDR1 MNHNY and CDR2 SVGAGI (reference sequence). CDR3 sequence: CASSAMGTPTNEKLFF. Here the CDR3 DNA reads TGTGCCAGCAGTGCCATGGGTACTCCAACTAATGAAAAACTGTTTTTT.

In its sample, this clone was seen once. The chain has TRBV7-9 and TRBJ1-5; D unresolved. In germline, CDR1 is SEHNR, CDR2 FQNEAQ (reference sequence). V was clipped by 3 bases and J by 1 base, with 19 bases between them. The CDR3 length is 18 residues. In DNA form, the CDR3 reads TGTGCCAGCAGCTTTATTGGGTCCGCCCTGGGGAGCAATCAGCCCCAGCATTTT. It yields the protein CASSFIGSALGSNQPQHF.

This chain links TRBV28 with TRBJ2-7, with D perhaps TRBD2 (8 bases). Germline CDR1 is MDHEN and CDR2 is SYDVKM. Trimming pared 2 bases from V and 3 bases from J, leaving 14 bases between. This CDR3 contains 15 residues. CDR3 DNA: TGTGCCAGCAGTTTAGCAGGGGGACTAGACTACGAGCAGTACTTC. Its translation: CASSLAGGLDYEQYF.

V gene TRBV7-9 combines with J gene TRBJ2-7; TRBD1 might be the D (5 bases). The CDR3 length is 16 residues. Trimming took 5 bases from V and 3 from J, leaving 20 bases between them. Per germline, CDR1 SEHNR and CDR2 FQNEAQ (reference sequence). The CDR3 DNA sequence: TGTGCCAGCAGCCTAGGGGCCTTTACCCTGATCTACGAGCAGTACTTC. Translated: CASSLGAFTLIYEQYF.

This rearrangement joins TRBV11-2 to TRBJ2-1, with TRBD1 matching 12 bases. The CDR3 consists of 15 residues. From germline, CDR1 is SGHAT and CDR2 FQNNGV. After removal of 2 bases from V and 6 bases from J, the junction contained 2 bases not matched to a gene. The CDR3 is CASSLRGQGANEQFF. The CDR3 DNA follows: TGTGCCAGCAGCTTACGGGGACAGGGGGCCAATGAGCAGTTCTTC.

This chain connects TRBV2 to TRBJ2-1; 10 bases match TRBD1. Germline-derived CDR1 and CDR2 are SNHLY and FYNNEI. The CDR3 is made up of 16 amino acids. The trim removed 6 bases at V and 3 bases at J, leaving 8 bases unmatched. The CDR3 sequence is CASRGQGLEGYNEQFF. CDR3 coding DNA: TGTGCCAGCAGGGGACAGGGGCTGGAGGGCTACAATGAGCAGTTCTTC.

This sequence joins TRBV2 and TRBJ2-7; no definite D call. Germline V gives CDR1 SNHLY, CDR2 FYNNEI. CDR3 length: 11 residues. V lost 2 bases and J 6 bases, leaving 5 bases between the germline ends. CDR3 amino acids: CASSEWGEQYF. CDR3 bases: TGTGCCAGCAGTGAATGGGGCGAGCAGTACTTC.

The rearrangement joins TRBV18 to TRBJ1-3, with D unclear. The germline V and J ends were trimmed by 6 bases and 0 bases, with 6 bases remaining between them. CDR3 length equals 13 residues. CDR1 and CDR2 (germline): KGHSH, LQKENI. The DNA for the CDR3 is TGTGCCAGCTCTCAGAACTCTGGAAACACCATATATTTT. This encodes CASSQNSGNTIYF.

The CDR3, as DNA: TGTGCCAGCAGTTGGGAGGGAGGGGGCGTAGGCTACACCTTC. This encodes CASSWEGGGVGYTF. The V and J genes are TRBV6-6 and TRBJ1-2; 7 bases fit TRBD1. J lost 8 bases, V lost 4 bases, and 10 bases had no gene match. The CDR3 consists of 14 residues. CDR1 MNHNY and CDR2 SVGAGI come from the germline V gene (reference sequence).

Notes on this clone: This same CDR3 is encoded by further DNA sequences in the sample. This sequence joins TRBV28 and TRBJ1-4; TRBD1 matches 9 bases. Germline assignment: CDR1 MDHEN and CDR2 SYDVKM. CDR3 length: 14 residues. Trimming cost V 2 bases and J 5 bases; bases outside gene matches: 0. CDR3 DNA sequence: TGTGCCAGCAGTTTAGGGACAGGGAATGAAAAACTGTTTTTT. Encoded protein: CASSLGTGNEKLFF.

V usage is TRBV4-1 and J usage is TRBJ2-3; a possible D gene is TRBD1 (5 bases). From germline, CDR1 is MGHRA and CDR2 YSYEKL. Trimming shortened V by 3 bases and J by 0 bases, and 10 bases separated the two germline ends. The CDR3 loop spans 15 amino acids. The chain's CDR3 is CASSHQGSSTDTQYF. In nucleotides, the CDR3 is TGCGCCAGCAGCCACCAGGGATCTAGCACAGATACGCAGTATTTT.

This clone came up a few times. V usage is TRBV2 and J usage is TRBJ2-7; no definite D call. V dropped 8 bases and J dropped 3 bases, with 14 bases sitting between them. The CDR3 totals 13 residues. Germline V gives CDR1 SNHLY, CDR2 FYNNEI. CDR3 in DNA: TGTGCCAGCGGGGTTGTAGTGGGCTACGAGCAGTACTTC. Residues: CASGVVVGYEQYF. The full variable domain, in which reference TRBV2 and TRBJ2-7 provide the parts outside the CDR3, is EPEVTQTPSHQVTQMGQEVILRCVPISNHLYFYWYRQILGQKVEFLVSFYNNEISEKSEIFDDQFSVERPDGSNFTLKIRSTKLEDSAMYFCASGVVVGYEQYFGPGTRLTVT.

The chain links TRBV28 to TRBJ1-5, with D unclear. Germline V gives CDR1 MDHEN, CDR2 SYDVKM. Trimming pared 6 bases from V and 5 bases from J, leaving 17 bases between. CDR3 length: 15 residues. The CDR3 nucleotides are TGTGCCAGCAGACCTAGGTCCCCTTACCATCAGCCCCAGCATTTT. Translation: CASRPRSPYHQPQHF.

A remark on this clone: Other DNA sequences from this sample encode an identical CDR3 as well. The V call is TRBV20-1, the J call TRBJ2-3; no definite D call. The germline CDR1 and CDR2 sequences are DFQATT and SNEGSKA (reference sequence). The germline V and J ends were trimmed by 3 bases and 4 bases, with 5 bases remaining between them. CDR3 length equals 11 residues. CDR3 loop: CSARSADTQYF. The CDR3 DNA reads as TGCAGTGCTAGGAGTGCAGATACGCAGTATTTT.

This clone was counted a few times. Other DNA sequences in this specimen translate into the identical CDR3. The CDR3 loop is CAWSSGANVLTF. CDR3 sequence (DNA): TGTGCCTGGTCCTCTGGGGCCAACGTCCTGACTTTC. This chain joins TRBV30 and TRBJ2-6; D unclear. Per germline, CDR1 GTSNPN and CDR2 SVGIG (reference sequence). There are 12 residues in the CDR3. V dropped 5 bases and J dropped 0 bases, with 2 bases sitting between them.

The chain employs TRBV5-6 and TRBJ1-1; 7 bases map to TRBD1. The CDR3 covers 15 residues. CDR1 SGHDT and CDR2 YYEEEE come from the germline V gene. J was trimmed by 0 bases and V by 3 bases; bases with no gene match: 5. The CDR3 reads CASSSGQTLNTEAFF. In DNA, the CDR3 is TGTGCCAGCAGCTCGGGACAGACTCTGAACACTGAAGCTTTCTTT.

V usage is TRBV9 and J usage is TRBJ2-5, with D maybe TRBD1 (5 bases). Germline CDR1 reads SGDLS; CDR2 reads YYNGEE. The CDR3 contains 13 residues. V was cut by 3 bases and J by 3 bases, with 9 bases left in between. The CDR3 bases are TGTGCCAGCAGCGAGGGGCGTGAAGAGACCCAGTACTTC. This translates into CASSEGREETQYF.

This sequence joins TRBV5-1 and TRBJ2-1; TRBD2 agrees at 9 bases. The CDR3 has 19 amino acids. J gave up 0 bases and V 4 bases, and 14 bases lay outside the gene matches. Looked up from germline, CDR1 is SGHRS and CDR2 is YFSETQ. The DNA for the CDR3 is TGCGCCAGCAGCGAAACACTAGCGGGCCTCAAGAGCTCCTACAATGAGCAGTTCTTC. This gives the protein CASSETLAGLKSSYNEQFF.